Here is one T cell receptor (beta chain) with its context. Its antigen is unknown. Researchers defined stable Graves' hyperthyroidism as no ophthalmopathy progression within 18 months. The hyperthyroidism patients had all been newly diagnosed, and their disease duration was under 2 months. Their ages ranged from 18 to 65 years. These data originate in a study of T cells in Graves' hyperthyroidism and ophthalmopathy. Template material for amplifying TCR beta CDR3 regions consisted of RNA transcripts. The HTBI primer set drove a first-round RT-PCR of the TCR CDR3. A single record per CDR3 protein comes from TCRdb applying MiXCR to the multiplex PCR reads. The sample has some 620,000 distinct CDR3 sequences; around 15% are singletons. Study-wide points: Model predictions of ophthalmopathy came a median approximately 6 months before onset. In simple terms, a model built on 13 V-J features told ophthalmopathy apart from stable hyperthyroidism.

The CDR3 contains 12 residues. Germline V gives CDR1 GTSNPN, CDR2 SVGIG (reference sequence). With 1 base removed from V and 2 bases from J, the gap between germline ends came to 5 bases. This rearrangement joins TRBV30 to TRBJ1-2, with D unresolved. This receptor was taken from a woman aged 25 to 39 with Graves' hyperthyroidism. Sequenced: blood. In DNA, the CDR3 is TGTGCCTGGAGTGCGAAGAACTATGGCTACACCTTC. Translated: CAWSAKNYGYTF.